The rows below give T cell receptor beta chains drawn from one sample of a study of metastatic and nonmetastatic thyroid tumors. TCRdb re-called clones from the PCR reads using MiXCR. The sample has some 54,000 clones; 17% are singletons. Sequenced material: blood. These receptors were obtained from a female donor with papillary thyroid cancer or a benign thyroid nodule (not recorded which). Some clones in this sample may be carry-over from other donors' samples. The CDR3 runs from the conserved cysteine through the conserved F or W. A D gene is named only where the DNA matches it firmly. Size is stated for part of the rows, as once, few or many counts, or as a class when the clone is expanded.

TRBJ1-1,TRBV20-1,-,many,CSARVRDTEAFF,TGCAGTGCTAGAGTCCGGGACACTGAAGCTTTCTTT
TRBJ2-3,TRBV28,-,-,CASGDRGGGDTQYF,TGTGCCAGCGGTGACAGGGGAGGGGGGGATACGCAGTATTTT
TRBJ2-2,TRBV5-1,-,many,CASSLARSRSQKGTGELFF,TGCGCCAGCAGCTTGGCCCGGTCGCGCTCTCAAAAAGGGACCGGGGAGCTGTTTTTT
TRBJ1-2,TRBV7-2,TRBD1,many,CASSPETGRNYGYTF,TGTGCCAGCAGCCCAGAGACAGGGCGTAACTATGGCTACACCTTC
TRBJ1-1,TRBV20-1,-,-,CSAAYRFTEAFF,TGCAGTGCTGCTTACAGGTTCACTGAAGCTTTCTTT
TRBJ1-5,TRBV19,TRBD1,many,CASSIGQGNQPQHF,TGTGCCAGTAGTATAGGACAGGGGAATCAGCCCCAGCATTTT
TRBJ2-3,TRBV27,-,few,CASSFIRFTDMQYF,TGTGCCAGCAGTTTCATAAGATTCACAGATATGCAGTATTTT
TRBJ2-7,TRBV5-1,TRBD1,many,CASSLEGADYEQYF,TGCGCCAGCAGCTTGGAGGGGGCCGACTACGAGCAGTACTTC
TRBJ2-1,TRBV5-8,-,many,CASSLVPGWNEQFF,TGTGCCAGCAGCTTGGTACCGGGTTGGAATGAGCAGTTCTTC
TRBJ1-1,TRBV20-1,-,many,CSARVDLTGTEAFF,TGCAGTGCTAGAGTAGATCTTACGGGGACTGAAGCTTTCTTT
TRBJ1-4,TRBV9,TRBD1,many,CASSLGTGNEKLFF,TGTGCCAGCAGCCTCGGGACAGGGAATGAAAAACTGTTTTTT
TRBJ2-7,TRBV4-1,-,-,CASSQGPGPLYGQYF,TGCGCCAGCAGCCAAGGTCCAGGTCCACTCTACGGGCAGTACTTC
TRBJ2-1,TRBV20-1,TRBD2,few,CSAIREALVNEQFF,TGCAGTGCTATACGGGAGGCACTTGTCAATGAGCAGTTCTTC
TRBJ2-7,TRBV20-1,-,many,CSARESGRGDYEQYF,TGCAGTGCTAGAGAATCCGGGAGAGGGGACTACGAGCAGTACTTC
TRBJ1-4,TRBV20-1,TRBD1,many,CSAMDRVINEKLFF,TGCAGTGCTATGGACAGGGTAATTAATGAAAAACTGTTTTTT
TRBJ1-2,TRBV28,-,few,CASSEYSRKPYVYTF,TGTGCCAGCAGTGAATACTCCCGGAAACCCTATGTCTACACCTTC
TRBJ1-5,TRBV6-1,TRBD1,many,CAGEEGAGDQPQHF,TGTGCCGGCGAGGAGGGGGCTGGTGATCAGCCCCAGCATTTT
TRBJ2-1,TRBV5-5,TRBD1,many,CASRPGGANNEQFF,TGTGCCAGCAGGCCAGGGGGCGCGAACAATGAGCAGTTCTTC
TRBJ1-2,TRBV18,-,many,CASSPKSQGGTFYGYTF,TGTGCCAGCTCACCAAAGTCACAGGGAGGGACTTTCTATGGCTACACCTTC
TRBJ2-7,TRBV6-1,TRBD2,-,CASSKGSSGSSYEQYF,TGTGCCAGCAGCAAAGGGTCTAGCGGGAGCTCCTACGAGCAGTACTTC
TRBJ1-5,TRBV4-1,TRBD1,many,CASSQFYPRDSHQRQHF,TGCGCCAGCAGCCAATTCTACCCCCGGGACAGCCATCAGCGCCAGCATTTT
TRBJ2-3,TRBV12-3/TRBV12-4,TRBD1,-,CASSDGQGITDTQYF,TGTGCCAGCAGTGACGGACAGGGCATCACAGATACGCAATATTTT
TRBJ1-4,TRBV6-1,-,many,CASSPAHIGSTNEKLFF,TGTGCCAGCAGTCCAGCCCATATCGGTTCAACTAATGAAAAACTGTTTTTT
TRBJ2-5,TRBV11-1,-,many,CASSLTLETQYF,TGTGCCAGCAGCTTAACTTTAGAGACCCAGTACTTC
TRBJ2-5,TRBV6-4,TRBD2,few,CASSLTSGDQETQYF,TGTGCCAGCAGCCTGACTAGCGGGGACCAAGAGACCCAGTACTTC
TRBJ2-7,TRBV6-2/TRBV6-3,-,few,CASSYGGLRSYEQYF,TGTGCCAGCAGTTACGGTGGGCTCCGCTCCTACGAACAGTATTTC
TRBJ2-3,TRBV11-2,TRBD2,-,CASSPTVGLAGTDTQYF,TGTGCCAGCAGCCCCACCGTGGGACTAGCGGGCACAGATACGCAGTATTTT
TRBJ2-5,TRBV6-1,TRBD2,-,CASSASGRGGETHYF,TGTGCCAGCAGTGCTAGCGGGAGAGGAGGAGAGACCCATTACTTC
TRBJ2-2,TRBV20-1,TRBD2,-,CSARDLGGDGELFF,TGCAGTGCTAGAGATCTGGGGGGGGACGGGGAGCTGTTTTTT
TRBJ1-1,TRBV6-2/TRBV6-3,-,-,CARSYDGRKALF,TGTGCCAGAAGTTACGACGGACGGAAAGCTTTATTT
TRBJ2-1,TRBV20-1,-,few,CSARDNAPTGRRGEQFF,TGCAGTGCTAGAGATAACGCCCCTACCGGTAGAAGGGGTGAGCAGTTCTTC
TRBJ2-1,TRBV10-3,-,-,CAITKRLAPGSPFFHEQFF,TGTGCCATCACAAAGCGGCTGGCCCCGGGATCTCCCTTCTTTCATGAGCAGTTCTTC
TRBJ2-7,TRBV20-1,TRBD2,few,CSAIDGGEDSYEQYF,TGCAGTGCTATAGATGGGGGGGAAGACAGTTACGAGCAGTACTTC
TRBJ2-1,TRBV7-3,-,-,CASSFSANNEQFF,TGTGCCAGCAGCTTCTCAGCTAACAATGAGCAGTTCTTC
TRBJ1-1,TRBV7-6,-,many,CASSPGRIERSNTEAFF,TGTGCCAGCAGCCCAGGGAGGATTGAAAGGTCGAACACTGAAGCTTTCTTT
TRBJ1-2,TRBV12-3/TRBV12-4,TRBD1,few,CVSSPGGDRVRFYGYTF,TGTGTCAGCAGCCCAGGAGGGGACAGGGTTAGGTTTTATGGCTACACCTTC
TRBJ2-7,TRBV29-1,TRBD1,many,CSVVVTGGHEQYF,TGCAGCGTTGTGGTGACAGGGGGCCACGAGCAGTACTTC
TRBJ2-7,TRBV3-1,-,many,CASSRGGEYEQYF,TGTGCCAGCAGCCGAGGGGGGGAGTACGAGCAGTACTTC
TRBJ1-2,TRBV30,-,-,CAWSRDRMVLYGFTF,TGTGCCTGGTCCCGGGACCGGATGGTACTCTATGGCTTCACCTTC
TRBJ2-5,TRBV5-8,TRBD1,once,CASSLTRQGVETQYF,TGTGCCAGCAGCTTGACCCGACAGGGGGTGGAGACCCAGTACTTC
TRBJ2-7,TRBV3-1,TRBD1,many,CASSQYPPGTGLVEQYF,TGTGCCAGCAGCCAATATCCTCCTGGGACAGGGTTGGTCGAGCAGTACTTC
TRBJ2-7,TRBV3-1,-,many,CASSLFPYEQYF,TGTGCCAGCAGCCTTTTTCCGTACGAGCAGTACTTC
TRBJ2-3,TRBV7-9,-,many,CAISGRIYTDTQYF,TGTGCCATCTCAGGCCGGATCTACACAGATACGCAGTATTTT
TRBJ1-1,TRBV18,-,many,CASSPQGSNTEAFF,TGTGCCAGCTCACCGCAGGGGTCGAACACTGAAGCTTTCTTT
TRBJ1-5,TRBV28,-,-,CAISPPWGRLNQPQHF,TGTGCCATCAGCCCGCCTTGGGGGCGGCTTAATCAGCCCCAGCATTTT
TRBJ1-1,TRBV7-9,-,once,CASSFKVEWTEAFF,TGTGCCAGCAGCTTTAAAGTGGAATGGACTGAAGCTTTCTTT
TRBJ1-3,TRBV4-3,-,many,CASSLRDTGRDASGNTIYF,TGCGCCAGCAGCTTGCGGGACACAGGTAGGGACGCCTCTGGAAACACCATATATTTT
TRBJ2-7,TRBV12-3/TRBV12-4,-,large,CASRDGNNDEQYF,TGTGCCAGCAGGGACGGGAATAACGACGAGCAGTACTTC
TRBJ2-7,TRBV7-2,-,once,CASSFYICSAPAEDLYEQYF,-
TRBJ2-3,TRBV5-1,-,many,CASSAVEGTLDTQYF,TGCGCCAGCAGCGCGGTGGAGGGGACCCTAGATACGCAGTATTTT
TRBJ1-4,TRBV4-1,-,-,CASSPPVQGREKLFF,TGCGCCAGCAGCCCCCCTGTCCAGGGGAGGGAAAAACTGTTTTTT
TRBJ1-2,TRBV7-9,TRBD1,many,CASSNRDSSYGYTF,TGTGCCAGCAGCAACCGGGACAGCTCCTATGGCTACACCTTC
TRBJ2-3,TRBV2,-,many,CASSEGIGGVRDTQYF,TGTGCCAGCAGTGAAGGTATTGGGGGAGTTCGAGATACGCAGTATTTT
TRBJ1-6,TRBV27,TRBD1,medium-sized,CASSNRGGLGPLHF,TGTGCCAGCAGTAACAGGGGCGGGTTAGGACCCCTCCACTTT
TRBJ2-3,TRBV6-1,-,-,CASSDQSWSGDIQYF,TGTGCCAGCAGTGACCAGTCCTGGTCGGGAGATATTCAGTATTTT